What follows describes a single TCR beta chain. What antigen it recognizes has not been identified. Per-nucleotide qualities are absent, and no much larger clonotype sits a single base away. The germline V gene provides CDR1 SNHLY and CDR2 FYNNEI. Trimming takes 6 bases from V and 5 bases from J, and the germline ends sit 22 bases apart. Spanning cysteine to phenylalanine, the CDR3 consists of 16 amino acids. The sequence is cut down to CDR3 DNA, 48 bases in frame from base 1. Libraries were made using the immunoSEQ multiplex PCR assay. For the multiplex PCR, a mixture combining 60 forward primers for TCR Vbeta segments and 13 reverse primers for TCR Jbeta segments was used. A multiplex PCR assay on genomic DNA amplified the CDR3 region of rearranged TCR beta genes. The amplified TCR beta libraries were sequenced on the Illumina HiSeq System as 87-base-pair reads. Regarding the original processing steps: In a later analysis, tens of millions of unique TCR beta chains were counted across the 650 to 700 repertoires, and roughly 10 million of these chains were shared by at least two donors. Raw reads were error-corrected and collapsed into unique sequences with a nearest-neighbor algorithm that merged closely related sequences to remove PCR and sequencing errors. CDR3 sequences were aligned to IMGT reference sequences to assign V, D and J gene segments. For a sequence to be retained, a match of at least six nucleotides to both a V gene segment and a J gene segment was required. Rearrangements were called productive when the CDR3 lacked stop codons and stayed in frame with V and J; all others were non-productive. CDR3 was defined according to IMGT convention as the region running from the second conserved V-encoded cysteine to the conserved J-encoded phenylalanine. The earlier analysis of 587 of the donors excluded sequences that lacked an unambiguous match to a single V gene segment. In an earlier analysis of some 590 of the donors, a V segment was called functional when productive rearrangements were above 56.7%, and segregating when the standard deviation between donors exceeded 5%. A statistical classification framework was built for diagnosing cytomegalovirus status from the catalog of TCR beta chain sequences. A later analysis assigned V and J genes by comparing TCR nucleotide sequences with IMGT/GENE-DB human TR gene sequences. Using the TCRdist pipeline, a later analysis assigned CDR3 sequences along with most-parsimonious VDJ recombination scenarios. A later analysis defined each TCR beta chain by its CDR3 amino acid sequence plus V-gene family, and excluded reads lacking a unique V-gene family. As a way to deal with suspected cross-contamination and a sequencing artifact, a later analysis dropped 450 to 600 nucleotide sequences that were highly shared and had low generation probability. A later analysis calculated a clonal expansion index for each public chain from normalized within-repertoire ranks of inferred template counts. A later analysis computed generation probabilities with a VDJ recombination model fitted to out-of-frame rearrangements, and checked the results against IGoR. In a later analysis, hypergeometric tests were used to score TCR-TCR, TCR-HLA and TCR-CMV co-occurrence, with a repertoire-size bias correction applied to TCR pairs. To estimate false discovery rates, a later analysis permuted the HLA or CMV assignments 20 times. A later analysis grouped co-occurring TCRs with DBSCAN, adding TCRdist sequence similarity when clustering within HLA-allele-positive subsets. Repertoires with fewer than 30,000 or more than 120,000 public chains were left out of co-occurrence clustering, as were roughly five repertoires with anomalous nucleotide sharing. TCRdb mirrors the immuneACCESS table, restricted to in-frame sequences. Some clones are absent from its copies; in checked studies, under half trace to an unresolved V gene, and the reason for the others is unknown. The DNA was the basis for D and trimming; V, J and clone size are from that table. The sample table records under 250,000 clones; just under 80% of these occur just once. The ten largest clones represent approximately 0.49% of the sample.

The data were obtained in a study of cytomegalovirus exposure and HLA in healthy donors (TCRdb year 2017). The study in broad terms: According to an earlier analysis of 587 of the donors, about 180 million T cells yielded roughly 100 million unique TCR beta sequences and more than 250 Gb of sequence data. A later analysis re-analyzed previously published TCR beta repertoires from 660 or so donors and added high-resolution HLA genotyping to study TCR occurrence patterns. Among 300 to 500 genotyped donors of the cohort, an average of approximately 240,000 unique TCR beta nucleotide sequences was sequenced per donor, of which 15% to 20% were non-productive. HLA typing covered class I and class II loci at four-digit resolution. The study aimed to test whether signatures of past pathogen exposure could be identified by cataloging public T cell receptors. In a later genetic analysis, genome-wide SNP genotypes for 398 of the 666 donors were used, and that subset was treated as a discovery cohort. All discovery cohort repertoires had been generated on a single sequencing platform. About 310 gigabases of sequencing data and 70 million to 100 million unique TCR sequences were included in an early release covering under 650 HLA-typed donors. The study used immunosequencing to profile the T cell repertoires of approximately 690 subjects and linked those repertoires to cytomegalovirus serostatus. Of the approximately 400 genotyped donors, approximately 83% fell in the genetic ancestry cluster associated with self-reported Caucasian donors. Donor age, sex, ethnicity and CMV serostatus were compiled alongside the repertoire data. In addition to the first cohort of 666 subjects, a separate validation cohort of approximately 110 different subjects was used. A handful of DR-DQ haplotypes were treated as single units for association and clustering because of strong linkage in the cohort. To decide whether each TCR beta V gene segment behaved as functional or pseudogenic, an earlier analysis of 587 of the donors relied on high-throughput TCR beta sequencing. Typing coverage differed by locus: A, B, C, DRB1 and DQB1 were typed in roughly 629-630 donors, DQA1 in 500 to 550, DPA1 in approximately 610, and DPB1 in roughly 470. The study combined high-throughput TCR immunosequencing, statistical association of individual TCRs with disease status, and machine learning to predict cytomegalovirus infection status. The later analysis used no new phenotypic data to find candidate immune exposures, relying instead on TCR beta sequences and their occurrence across donors.

Here is what the overall study found, with its caveats: Specific HLA alleles were associated with over 15,000 TCR beta sequences at a false discovery rate of 0.05 in a later analysis. A total of around 150 TCR beta chains were listed by the study as associated with cytomegalovirus. Linkage disequilibrium might explain the correlated functional status among segregating V segments, but an unknown experimental factor could not be excluded. The authors suggested that the approach could potentially be generalized to other disease states and immunological phenotypes. A later analysis found that most CMV-associated TCR beta chains appeared HLA-restricted, with HLA associations seemingly driven largely by CMV exposure. Because the 87-base-pair reads could not distinguish some IMGT-functional V segments, including TRBV6-2 and TRBV6-3, those segments were excluded. An earlier analysis of approximately 600 of the donors showed that most TCR beta V segments appeared in productive rearrangements either about 87% or about 30% of the time, which broadly matched IMGT annotations. Because some donors lacked HLA typing at each locus, the association tests relied only on the typed subset. In a later analysis, HLA-associated TCR beta chains were found to be more clonally expanded and to have lower generation probabilities than equally common non-associated chains. The sequencing pipeline was judged likely to have produced a cluster of highly shared sequence variants as a technical artifact. In a later analysis, the rate of TCR association differed among HLA loci, with DRB1 alleles having the most associated TCRs and HLA-C alleles having the fewest. Immune exposure information for the cohort was limited to CMV serostatus. Strong co-occurrence of HLA alleles, especially DR and DQ, made assigning TCR associations to individual alleles difficult. The classifier was reported to diagnose cytomegalovirus status with high specificity and sensitivity in both the original cohort and the validation cohort. A later genetic analysis reported fewer N-insertions in productive TCRs among donors in an Asian-associated ancestry cluster than the roughly 650-donor mean. A later genetic analysis associated a missense DCLRE1C variant with V-gene and J-gene trimming of TCR beta chains, and an independent cohort replicated the association. In this cohort, only TCR beta chains were sequenced, and detectable features were limited by the absence of alpha or paired-chain data. Presence/absence analyses assumed roughly uniform sequencing depth across donors, an assumption that may not hold. Most TCR sequences were observed very rarely across donors, whereas some public TCRs were present in many individuals. Because counts were too low, around 17 rarely observed V segments, including chromosome 9 orphons, were left out of the earlier analysis of a few hundred of the donors. Three of the identified cytomegalovirus-associated TCR beta chains were confirmed in vitro to be specific for cytomegalovirus antigens. A further reported finding was that TCR beta sequences accurately predicted the HLA-A and HLA-B alleles for most subjects in the first cohort. A later analysis reported that several top co-occurrence clusters appeared linked to parvovirus B19, influenza, CMV and Epstein-Barr virus.

The cohort was made up of around 720 healthy bone marrow donors. At the time of sampling, all cohort members were nominally healthy, though unrecorded immune exposures were likely present. The donor tested CMV seronegative, placing the donor among the 350 or so seronegative members of the cohort. A peripheral blood sample was collected from each donor, and TCR beta sequencing was performed on peripheral blood mononuclear cells. Genomic DNA extraction from the blood cell samples was performed with the Qiagen DNeasy Blood Extraction Kit. Input material: PBMCs. The sequence links TRBV2 to TRBJ1-1; perhaps TRBD1 is the D gene, with 5 bases matching. The sequence was obtained from a boy aged 5-17 years in good health and CMV-seronegative. Here the CDR3 is given as CASSRLRVRGGTEAFF. DNA sequence: TGTGCCAGCAGCCGCTTACGTGTCCGGGGGGGAACTGAAGCTTTCTTT. Joined to the reference TRBV2 and TRBJ1-1 proteins, this CDR3 gives the full variable domain: EPEVTQTPSHQVTQMGQEVILRCVPISNHLYFYWYRQILGQKVEFLVSFYNNEISEKSEIFDDQFSVERPDGSNFTLKIRSTKLEDSAMYFCASSRLRVRGGTEAFFGQGTRLTVV.